The 13 T cell receptor beta chains reported below all come from one sample, sequenced in a study of blood T cell repertoires in COVID-19. Assay: immunoSEQ multiplex PCR; the TCRdb copy retains only in-frame clones and omits some. The data hold around 140,000 clones, with roughly 89% observed a single time. Sequenced: peripheral blood. These receptors were collected from a man in his forties or fifties with active or convalescent COVID-19.

The J gene is TRBJ2-1, the V gene TRBV29-1; the match to TRBD2 covers 15 bases. Germline V gives CDR1 SQVTM, CDR2 ANQGSEA. CDR3 length equals 18 residues. V dropped 4 bases and J dropped 3; count of bases not matched to a gene: 10. The CDR3 sequence: CSVVGGGLAGGRYNEQFF. In DNA, the CDR3 is TGCAGCGTTGTAGGGGGTGGACTAGCGGGAGGGCGCTACAATGAGCAGTTCTTC.

This clone has just one count. This chain links TRBV11-2 with TRBJ1-6; no definite D call. The CDR3 has 14 residues. V lost 5 bases, J lost 8 bases, and 13 bases lay in between. Germline CDR1 and CDR2: SGHAT and FQNNGV. Here the CDR3 reads CASSPPGEDSPLHF. Written as DNA, the CDR3 is TGTGCCAGCAGCCCCCCCGGGGAGGATTCACCCCTCCACTTT.

This chain uses TRBV9 with TRBJ2-7, with 9 positions matching TRBD1. CDR3 length: 14 residues. Per the germline V gene, CDR1 is SGDLS and CDR2 is YYNGEE. After removal of 4 bases from V and 6 bases from J, the junction contained 8 bases not matched to a gene. The CDR3 here is CASSLRQGGGEQYF. CDR3 bases: TGTGCCAGCAGCTTAAGACAGGGGGGTGGCGAGCAGTACTTC.

This clone was seen just once. The V call is TRBV6-5, the J call TRBJ1-2, with a possible D match to TRBD1 (6 bases). This CDR3 spans 12 amino acids. Germline CDR1 and CDR2: MNHEY and SVGAGI. Between the trimmed V and J ends, which lost 8 bases and 5 bases, there was a span of 12 bases. The CDR3 nucleotides read TGTGCCAGCCGAACAGGGCTTTATGGCTACACCTTC. Its protein product is CASRTGLYGYTF.

The V and J genes are TRBV29-1 and TRBJ1-2, with a possible D match to TRBD1 (5 bases). The V gene's germline CDR1 is SQVTM and CDR2 ANQGSEA. The V and J ends lost 6 bases and 7 bases respectively, with 12 bases between them. This CDR3 region has 11 residues. This chain's CDR3 is CSVDGRGGYTF. As DNA, the CDR3 is TGCAGCGTGGATGGTAGGGGTGGCTACACCTTC.

This chain uses TRBV28 with TRBJ1-1; the D is unclear. V dropped 2 bases and J dropped 0 bases, with 10 bases sitting between them. The CDR3 length is 15 residues. Germline V gives CDR1 MDHEN, CDR2 SYDVKM. In DNA, the CDR3 is TGTGCCAGCAGTTTAATGAGAGGCTTGAACACTGAAGCTTTCTTT. Amino acids: CASSLMRGLNTEAFF.

This clone occurred a few times. The chain carries TRBV5-1 and TRBJ1-2, with D possibly TRBD1 on 6 matching bases. Germline V gives CDR1 SGHRS, CDR2 YFSETQ. The CDR3 runs 13 residues. V gave up 0 bases and J gave up 13 bases, with 16 bases separating them. CDR3 sequence reads: CASSLELTGTLTF. The DNA for the CDR3 is TGCGCCAGCAGCTTGGAATTAACAGGGACGCTCACCTTC.

V usage is TRBV28 and J usage is TRBJ2-3, with 8 bases identical to TRBD1. Trimming took 6 bases from V and 9 from J; bases not matched to a gene: 14. The germline gives CDR1 MDHEN, CDR2 SYDVKM. The CDR3 covers 15 residues. This CDR3 is CASRGNRGAGYTQYF. The CDR3, as DNA: TGTGCCAGCAGGGGAAACAGGGGGGCTGGGTACACGCAGTATTTT.

The chain couples TRBV28 to TRBJ2-1, with 8 bases identical to TRBD2. Germline trimming cut 5 bases from V and 7 bases from J; bases unmatched to any gene: 4. CDR1 and CDR2 from the germline V gene are MDHEN and SYDVKM. CDR3 length: 13 residues. The CDR3 loop is CASSPGGRNEQFF. In DNA form, the CDR3 reads TGTGCCAGCAGTCCGGGAGGGCGGAATGAGCAGTTCTTC.

The V gene is TRBV10-3, the J gene TRBJ1-5; 9 positions agree with TRBD1. The CDR3 is 16 residues long. The junction had 8 bases not matched to a gene; V was cut back by 3 bases and J by 5 bases. CDR1 and CDR2 from the germline V gene are ENHRY and SYGVKD. The CDR3 spells CAISETRTGDDQPQHF. CDR3 DNA: TGTGCCATCAGTGAAACTAGGACAGGGGACGATCAGCCCCAGCATTTT.

The chain recombines TRBV19 with TRBJ2-3; D may be TRBD2 (5 bases). Germline-derived CDR1 and CDR2 are LNHDA and SQIVND (reference sequence). The CDR3 consists of 13 residues. Trimming left V 6 bases short and J 6 bases short, with 13 bases between. The CDR3 coding sequence is TGTGCCAGTAGCCCGACCCGAGGGGATACGCAGTATTTT. It codes for CASSPTRGDTQYF.

This clone was detected a few times. V is TRBV27 and J is TRBJ2-7, with a possible D match to TRBD1 (5 bases). The CDR3 extends over 13 amino acids. Germline CDR1 and CDR2: MNHEY and SMNVEV (reference sequence). V dropped 2 bases and J dropped 3 bases, with 8 bases sitting between them. The CDR3 protein is CASSLGRVYEQYF. The DNA of the CDR3 is TGTGCCAGCAGTTTAGGCAGGGTCTACGAGCAGTACTTC.

V and J are TRBV6-5 and TRBJ2-1; D remains unclear. V was pared by 2 bases and J by 7 bases, with 15 bases between. Looked up from germline, CDR1 is MNHEY and CDR2 is SVGAGI. This CDR3 has 15 amino acids. CDR3 residues: CASSYAVDARNEQFF. CDR3 in DNA: TGTGCCAGCAGTTACGCGGTTGACGCGCGTAATGAGCAGTTCTTC.